This TCR beta chain stems from a study of cytomegalovirus exposure and HLA in healthy donors. Turning to the study itself: Earlier, some 170 million T cells were analyzed, and some 120 million unique TCR beta sequences were found among them. Notes on the study in general: Cytomegalovirus status was reportedly diagnosed by the classifier with high sensitivity and specificity. The study designated around 150 TCR beta chains cytomegalovirus-associated.

Though probably carrying unrecorded immune exposures, donors were nominally healthy at sampling. PCR amplification relied on 60 Vbeta primers (plus 13 Jbeta primers). The protocol was immunoSEQ multiplex PCR, while the TCRdb copy is restricted to in-frame clones and leaves out a portion. The data contain 150,000 or so clones, 77% of them singletons. CDR1 is MDHEN, CDR2 SYDVKM, per germline. Trimming took 4 bases from V and 9 from J; bases not matched to a gene: 9. There are 14 residues in the CDR3. Concerning this clone itself: The target antigen is unknown.

The clonotype was recovered from a female donor in good health and CMV-seronegative. This chain joins TRBV28 and TRBJ2-1; 7 bases map to TRBD2. Sequenced input: PBMCs. The CDR3 is CASSSNRDYREQFF. DNA for the CDR3: TGTGCCAGCAGTTCCAACCGGGACTATCGTGAGCAGTTCTTC.